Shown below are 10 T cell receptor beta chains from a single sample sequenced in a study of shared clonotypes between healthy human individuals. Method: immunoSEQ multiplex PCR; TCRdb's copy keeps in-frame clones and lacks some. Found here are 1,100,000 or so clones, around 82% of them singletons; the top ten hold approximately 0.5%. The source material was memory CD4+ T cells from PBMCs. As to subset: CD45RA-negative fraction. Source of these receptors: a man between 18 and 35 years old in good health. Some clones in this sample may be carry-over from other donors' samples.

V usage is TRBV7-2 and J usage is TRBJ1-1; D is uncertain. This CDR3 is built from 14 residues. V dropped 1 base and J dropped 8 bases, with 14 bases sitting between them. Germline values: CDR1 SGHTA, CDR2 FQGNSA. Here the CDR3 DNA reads TGTGCCAGCAGCTTAGTAGGTGGGGAATCGGAAGCTTTCTTT. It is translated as CASSLVGGESEAFF.

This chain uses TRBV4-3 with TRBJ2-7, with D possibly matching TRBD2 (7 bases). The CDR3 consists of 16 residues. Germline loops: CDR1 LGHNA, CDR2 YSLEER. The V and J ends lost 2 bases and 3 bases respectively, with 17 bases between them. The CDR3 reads CASSQTLAAGVYEQYF. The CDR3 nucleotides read TGCGCCAGCAGCCAAACGCTAGCGGCAGGGGTCTACGAGCAGTACTTC.

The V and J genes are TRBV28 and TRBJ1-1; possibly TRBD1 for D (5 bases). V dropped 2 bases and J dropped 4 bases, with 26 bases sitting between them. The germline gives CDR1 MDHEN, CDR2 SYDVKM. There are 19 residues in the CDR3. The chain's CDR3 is CASSLVGRGWVSESTEAFF. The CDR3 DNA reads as TGTGCCAGCAGTTTAGTCGGGAGGGGCTGGGTTTCGGAAAGCACTGAAGCTTTCTTT.

The CDR3 reads CASSRGLGTDTQYF. CDR3 nucleotide sequence: TGTGCCAGCAGCCGAGGACTGGGCACAGATACGCAGTATTTT. The chain couples TRBV11-3 to TRBJ2-3; TRBD2 is a possible D gene (5 bases). The V end lost 5 bases, the J end lost 1 base, and 10 bases lay between the germline ends. This CDR3 is 14 amino acids long. From germline, CDR1 is SGHNT and CDR2 YENEEA.

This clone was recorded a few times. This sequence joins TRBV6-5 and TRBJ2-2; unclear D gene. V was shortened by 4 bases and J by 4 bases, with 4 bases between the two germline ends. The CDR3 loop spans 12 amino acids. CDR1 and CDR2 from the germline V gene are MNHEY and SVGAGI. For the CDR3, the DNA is TGTGCCAGCAGTTCCTTCACCGGGGAGCTGTTTTTT. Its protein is CASSSFTGELFF.

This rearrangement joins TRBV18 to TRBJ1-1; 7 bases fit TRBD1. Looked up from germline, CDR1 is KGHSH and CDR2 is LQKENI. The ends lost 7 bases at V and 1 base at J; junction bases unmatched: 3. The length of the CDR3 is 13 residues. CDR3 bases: TGTGCCAGCTTGGGACAGAGGAACACTGAAGCTTTCTTT. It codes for CASLGQRNTEAFF.

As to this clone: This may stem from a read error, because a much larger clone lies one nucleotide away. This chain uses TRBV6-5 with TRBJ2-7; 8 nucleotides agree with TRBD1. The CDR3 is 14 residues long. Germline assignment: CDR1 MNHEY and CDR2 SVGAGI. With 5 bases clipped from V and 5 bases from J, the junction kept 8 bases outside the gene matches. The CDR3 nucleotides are TGTGCCAGCAGTCCTAGGACAGGGCTGGACGAGCAGTACTTC. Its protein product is CASSPRTGLDEQYF.

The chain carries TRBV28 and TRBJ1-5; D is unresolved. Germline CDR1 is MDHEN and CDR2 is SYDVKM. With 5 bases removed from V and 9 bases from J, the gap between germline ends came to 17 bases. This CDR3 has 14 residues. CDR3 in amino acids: CASSPGRGRGPQHF. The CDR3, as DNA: TGTGCCAGCAGTCCTGGACGCGGGCGTGGGCCCCAGCATTTT.

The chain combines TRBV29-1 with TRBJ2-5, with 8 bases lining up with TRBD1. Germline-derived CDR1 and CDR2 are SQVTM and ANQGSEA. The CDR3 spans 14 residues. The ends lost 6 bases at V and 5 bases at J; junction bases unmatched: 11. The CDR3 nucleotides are TGCAGCGTGGGGACAGGAGGAGCGTACGAGACCCAGTACTTC. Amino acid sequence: CSVGTGGAYETQYF. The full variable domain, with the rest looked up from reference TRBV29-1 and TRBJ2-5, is SAVISQKPSRDICQRGTSLTIQCQVDSQVTMMFWYRQQPGQSLTLIATANQGSEATYESGFVIDKFPISRPNLTFSTLTVSNMSPEDSSIYLCSVGTGGAYETQYFGPGTRLLVL.

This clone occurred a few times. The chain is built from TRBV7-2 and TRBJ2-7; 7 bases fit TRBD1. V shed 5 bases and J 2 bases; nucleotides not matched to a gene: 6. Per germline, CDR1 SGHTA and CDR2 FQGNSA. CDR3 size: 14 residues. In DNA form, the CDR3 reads TGTGCCAGCAGCAACAGACAGGGCCCCTACGAGCAGTACTTC. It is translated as CASSNRQGPYEQYF.